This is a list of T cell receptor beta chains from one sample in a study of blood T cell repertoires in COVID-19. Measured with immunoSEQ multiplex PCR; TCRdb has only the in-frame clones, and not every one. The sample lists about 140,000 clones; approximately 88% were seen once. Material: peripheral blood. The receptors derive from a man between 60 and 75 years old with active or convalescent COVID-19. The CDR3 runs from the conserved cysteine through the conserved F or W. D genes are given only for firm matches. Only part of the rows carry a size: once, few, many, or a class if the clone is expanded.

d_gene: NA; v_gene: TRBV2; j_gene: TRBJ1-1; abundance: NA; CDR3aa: CASSPLTRTVNTEAFF; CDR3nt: TGTGCCAGCAGTCCCCTGACCCGGACAGTGAACACTGAAGCTTTCTTT
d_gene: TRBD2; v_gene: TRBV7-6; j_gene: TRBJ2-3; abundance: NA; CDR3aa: CASSSRDRGTSGRAPDTQYF; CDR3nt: TGTGCCAGCAGTTCCCGGGACAGGGGGACTAGCGGGAGGGCCCCAGATACGCAGTATTTT
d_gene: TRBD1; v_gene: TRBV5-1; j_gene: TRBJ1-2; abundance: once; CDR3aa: CASSWAPTGGRDGYTF; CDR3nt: TGCGCCAGCAGCTGGGCACCTACAGGGGGGAGAGATGGCTACACCTTC
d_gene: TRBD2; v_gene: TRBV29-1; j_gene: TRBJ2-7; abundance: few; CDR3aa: CSVAGGPYEQYF; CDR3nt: TGCAGCGTTGCGGGAGGCCCCTACGAGCAGTACTTC
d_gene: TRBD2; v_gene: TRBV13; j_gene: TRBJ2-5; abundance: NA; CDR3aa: CASSRGLAVETQYF; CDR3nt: TGTGCCAGCAGCCGGGGACTAGCGGTGGAGACCCAGTACTTC
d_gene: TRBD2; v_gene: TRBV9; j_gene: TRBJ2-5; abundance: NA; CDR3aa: CASSVGNSGRETQYF; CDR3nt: TGTGCCAGCAGCGTAGGGAATAGCGGGAGAGAGACCCAGTACTTC
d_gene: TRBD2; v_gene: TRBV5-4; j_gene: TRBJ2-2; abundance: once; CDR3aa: CASSLKAGVGTGELFF; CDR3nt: TGTGCCAGCAGCTTGAAAGCGGGAGTTGGCACCGGGGAGCTGTTTTTT
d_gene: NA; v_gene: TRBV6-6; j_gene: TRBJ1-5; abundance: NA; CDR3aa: CASSYSRQYSNQPQHF; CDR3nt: TGTGCCAGCAGTTACTCGCGGCAGTATAGCAATCAGCCCCAGCATTTT
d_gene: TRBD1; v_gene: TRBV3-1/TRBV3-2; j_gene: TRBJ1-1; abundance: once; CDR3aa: CASSAFSSGTGYSTEAFF; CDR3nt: TGTGCCAGCAGCGCTTTTTCCTCGGGGACAGGGTATAGCACTGAAGCTTTCTTT
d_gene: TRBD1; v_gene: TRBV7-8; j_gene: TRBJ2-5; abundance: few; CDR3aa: CASSLVGQVQETQYF; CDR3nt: TGTGCCAGCAGCTTAGTTGGACAGGTGCAAGAGACCCAGTACTTC
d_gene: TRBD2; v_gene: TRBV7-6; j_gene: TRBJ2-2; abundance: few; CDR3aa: CASSLAIRTSGELFF; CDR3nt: TGTGCCAGCAGCTTAGCAATTAGGACTAGCGGGGAGCTGTTTTTT
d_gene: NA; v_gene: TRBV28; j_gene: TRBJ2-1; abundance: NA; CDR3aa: CASHRGGEINEQFF; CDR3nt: TGTGCCAGCCACCGAGGCGGGGAGATCAATGAGCAGTTCTTC
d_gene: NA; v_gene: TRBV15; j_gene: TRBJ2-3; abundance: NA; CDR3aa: CATSRELVGTDTQYF; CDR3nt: TGTGCCACCAGCAGAGAACTGGTGGGCACAGATACGCAGTATTTT
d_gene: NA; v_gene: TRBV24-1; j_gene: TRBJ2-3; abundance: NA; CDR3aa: CATSDSWGRASTDTQYF; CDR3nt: TGTGCCACCAGTGATTCCTGGGGCAGGGCTAGCACAGATACGCAGTATTTT
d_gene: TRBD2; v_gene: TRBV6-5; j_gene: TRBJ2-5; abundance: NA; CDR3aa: CASSYSLSGMQETQYF; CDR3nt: TGTGCCAGCAGTTACTCTCTTAGCGGGATGCAAGAGACCCAGTACTTC
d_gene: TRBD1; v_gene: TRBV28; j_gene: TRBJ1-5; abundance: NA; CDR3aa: CASSFGQGGKQPQHF; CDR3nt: TGTGCCAGCAGTTTCGGCCAGGGGGGAAAACAGCCCCAGCATTTT
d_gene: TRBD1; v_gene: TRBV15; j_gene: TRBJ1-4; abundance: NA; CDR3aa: CATSRDLAGGDEKLFF; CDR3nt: TGTGCCACCAGCAGAGATCTGGCAGGGGGCGATGAAAAACTGTTTTTT
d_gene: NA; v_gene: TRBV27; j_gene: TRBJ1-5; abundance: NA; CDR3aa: CASSYRDSNQPQHF; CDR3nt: TGTGCCAGCAGTTACAGGGACAGCAATCAGCCCCAGCATTTT
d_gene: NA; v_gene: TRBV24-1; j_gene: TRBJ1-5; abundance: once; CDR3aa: CATSDKSQFNQPQHF; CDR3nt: TGTGCCACCAGTGATAAATCACAGTTCAATCAGCCCCAGCATTTT
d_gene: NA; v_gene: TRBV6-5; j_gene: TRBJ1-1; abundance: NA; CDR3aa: CASSSRGAEAFF; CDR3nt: TGTGCCAGCAGTAGTCGGGGGGCTGAAGCTTTCTTT
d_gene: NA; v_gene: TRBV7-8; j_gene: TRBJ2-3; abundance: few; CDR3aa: CASSPQGRLGGTDTQYF; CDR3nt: TGTGCCAGCAGCCCCCAGGGCCGGCTAGGTGGAACAGATACGCAGTATTTT
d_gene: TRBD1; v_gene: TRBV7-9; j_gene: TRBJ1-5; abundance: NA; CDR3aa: CASSWGTGSNQPQHF; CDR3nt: TGTGCCAGCAGCTGGGGGACAGGTAGCAATCAGCCCCAGCATTTT
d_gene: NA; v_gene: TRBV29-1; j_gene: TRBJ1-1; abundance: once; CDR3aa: CSGAAGERAFF; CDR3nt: TGCAGCGGCGCCGCAGGGGAGAGAGCTTTCTTT
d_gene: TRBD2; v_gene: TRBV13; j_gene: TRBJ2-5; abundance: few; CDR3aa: CASSLWETSGRLETQYF; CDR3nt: TGTGCCAGCAGCTTATGGGAGACTAGCGGGAGACTAGAGACCCAGTACTTC
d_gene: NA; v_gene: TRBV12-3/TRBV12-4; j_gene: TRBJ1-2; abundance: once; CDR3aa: CASSLRAYGYTF; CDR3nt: TGTGCCAGCAGTCTCAGGGCCTATGGCTACACCTTC